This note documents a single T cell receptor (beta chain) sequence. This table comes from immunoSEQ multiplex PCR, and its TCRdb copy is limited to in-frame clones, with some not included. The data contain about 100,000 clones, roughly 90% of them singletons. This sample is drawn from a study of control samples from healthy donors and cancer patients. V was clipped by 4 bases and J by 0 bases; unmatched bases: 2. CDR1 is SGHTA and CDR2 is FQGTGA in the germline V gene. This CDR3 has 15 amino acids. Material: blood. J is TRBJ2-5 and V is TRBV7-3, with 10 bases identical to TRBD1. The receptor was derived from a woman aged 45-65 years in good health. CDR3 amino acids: CASSWTGGDQETQYF. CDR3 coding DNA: TGTGCCAGCAGCTGGACAGGGGGGGACCAAGAGACCCAGTACTTC.